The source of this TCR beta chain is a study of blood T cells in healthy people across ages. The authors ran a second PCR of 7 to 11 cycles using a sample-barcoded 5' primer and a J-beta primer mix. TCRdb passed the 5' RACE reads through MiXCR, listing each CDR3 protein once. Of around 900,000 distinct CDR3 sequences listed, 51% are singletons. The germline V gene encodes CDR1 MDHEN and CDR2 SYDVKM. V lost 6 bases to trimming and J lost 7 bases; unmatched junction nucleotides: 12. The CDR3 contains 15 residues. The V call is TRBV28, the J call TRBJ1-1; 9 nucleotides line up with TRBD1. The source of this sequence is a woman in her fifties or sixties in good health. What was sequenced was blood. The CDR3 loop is CASSPRGQGGVEAFF. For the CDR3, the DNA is TGTGCCAGCAGCCCCCGGGGACAGGGAGGTGTTGAAGCTTTCTTT. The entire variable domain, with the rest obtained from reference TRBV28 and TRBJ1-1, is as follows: DVKVTQSSRYLVKRTGEKVFLECVQDMDHENMFWYRQDPGLGLRLIYFSYDVKMKEKGDIPEGYSVSREKKERFSLILESASTNQTSMYLCASSPRGQGGVEAFFGQGTRLTVV.